This T cell receptor beta chain appears in the sequencing data of a study of chemoradiotherapy in HPV16-positive cancers. Overall study context: Functional T-cell assays on a couple of HPV16-positive patients' cells defined candidate HPV-specific clones and common TCR motifs. Whole-study results and caveats: Only a couple of HPV16-positive patients supplied the functional HPV-specificity definition. HPV-responsive T-cell expansion during chemoradiotherapy was linked to improved recurrence-free survival in HPV16-positive patients. Candidate HPV-specific clones and E7-related TCR motifs grew in tumor during treatment.

Trimming removed 10 bases from V and 7 bases from J; junction bases left unmatched: 5. Germline loops: CDR1 MDHEN, CDR2 SYDVKM. This CDR3 has 12 residues. Clones were sequenced by immunoSEQ multiplex PCR, and TCRdb holds only the in-frame ones, with some missing. The repertoire includes around 17,000 clones, just under 90% of them detected once, and 2.3% sits in the top ten. The count of this clone is one. The antigen remains unidentified. The rearrangement joins TRBV28 to TRBJ1-5, with TRBD1 matching over 9 bases. Specimen: blood, collected from a patient who underwent chemoradiotherapy. The sequence derives from a human donor with HPV-associated anogenital cancer. CDR3 nucleotides: TGTGCCATCGGGACAGGGATCCAGCCCCAGCATTTT. Protein product: CAIGTGIQPQHF.